Presented here are 20 T cell receptor beta chains from one specimen sequenced in a study of radiotherapy plus CTLA-4 blockade in lung cancer. Profiling relied on immunoSEQ multiplex PCR, and the TCRdb table lists in-frame clones only, not all of them. The top ten hold around 20% of the sample, which has about 45,000 clones, roughly 63% seen once. Sequences were derived from peripheral blood, sampled from a patient treated with radiotherapy plus ipilimumab. These receptors were collected from a human donor with non-small cell lung cancer who had a partial response to radiotherapy plus ipilimumab.

The rearrangement joins TRBV6-5 to TRBJ2-7; possibly TRBD2 for D (5 bases). CDR3 size: 14 residues. V lost 5 bases, J lost 4 bases, and 15 bases lay in between. Germline lookup yields CDR1 MNHEY and CDR2 SVGAGI. CDR3 nucleotide sequence: TGTGCCAGCAGTGGCGGACTGGGGTTTTACGAGCAGTACTTC. Its protein product is CASSGGLGFYEQYF.

The chain carries TRBV9 and TRBJ2-7; TRBD2 matches at 9 bases. The CDR3 is made up of 15 amino acids. J was trimmed by 7 bases and V by 0 bases; bases with no gene match: 8. The germline gives CDR1 SGDLS, CDR2 YYNGEE. Here the CDR3 DNA reads TGTGCCAGCAGCGTAGCCCAAGCGGGAGGAGGTGAGCAGTACTTC. It codes for CASSVAQAGGGEQYF.

This clone turned up a few times. The chain combines TRBV7-9 with TRBJ1-5, with D tentatively TRBD1 (5 bases). The CDR3 is made up of 14 amino acids. Trimming removed 1 base from V and 5 bases from J, with 9 bases in between. Germline V CDR1 and CDR2: SEHNR, FQNEAQ (reference sequence). The DNA for the CDR3 is TGTGCCAGCAGCTTAGGTACAGGTTATCAGCCCCAGCATTTT. Translation: CASSLGTGYQPQHF.

This clone was detected a few times. V gene TRBV4-3 combines with J gene TRBJ2-1; 8 nucleotides agree with TRBD2. J gave up 7 bases and V 1 base, and 6 bases lay outside the gene matches. The CDR3 spans 15 residues. The germline gives CDR1 LGHNA, CDR2 YSLEER. CDR3 DNA sequence: TGCGCCAGCAGCCAAGTAGATCTAGCGGGTAATGAGCAGTTCTTC. Translated, it gives CASSQVDLAGNEQFF.

V usage is TRBV5-4 and J usage is TRBJ1-4; 10 bases are a match to TRBD1. Germline CDR1 SGHNT, CDR2 YYREEE (reference sequence). The CDR3 consists of 15 residues. V shed 4 bases, J shed 8 bases, and the junction held 8 bases outside the gene matches. The DNA for the CDR3 is TGTGCCAGCAGCCCTAGACAGGGGGCGGAGGAAAAACTGTTTTTT. Translation: CASSPRQGAEEKLFF.

The chain employs TRBV21-1 and TRBJ1-2; the table's D call TRBD1 went unverified against the DNA. TRBV21-1 constitutes a pseudogene. The CDR3 runs to 14 residues. The CDR3 protein is CASSIETANYGYTF. In nucleotides, the CDR3 is TGTGCCAGCAGCATCGAGACAGCTAACTATGGCTACACCTTC.

The rearrangement links TRBV7-2 to TRBJ2-7; a weak D match, TRBD1 (5 bases). V was shortened by 9 bases and J by 3 bases, with 9 bases between the two germline ends. CDR1 is SGHTA, CDR2 FQGNSA, per germline. CDR3 length: 11 amino acids. The CDR3: CASRGGYEQYF. The CDR3 DNA reads as TGTGCCAGTAGGGGCGGCTACGAGCAGTACTTC. Based on the CDR3 plus reference TRBV7-2 and TRBJ2-7, the full variable domain is GAGVSQSPSNKVTEKGKDVELRCDPISGHTALYWYRQSLGQGLEFLIYFQGNSAPDKSGLPSDRFSAERTGGSVSTLTIQRTQQEDSAVYLCASRGGYEQYFGPGTRLTVT.

J is TRBJ2-3 and V is TRBV7-2; a possible D gene is TRBD2 (5 bases). This CDR3 region has 11 residues. Trimming took off 10 bases at V and 6 bases at J, with 11 bases between the two ends. The germline gives CDR1 SGHTA, CDR2 FQGNSA. In DNA form, the CDR3 reads TGTGCCATCCAACCGGGGGATACGCAGTATTTT. Translating it yields CAIQPGDTQYF.

J is TRBJ2-5 and V is TRBV18; 7 bases are a match to TRBD1. Trimming at V came to 3 bases and at J to 1 base, leaving 8 bases not matched to a gene. The germline V gene has CDR1 KGHSH and CDR2 LQKENI. This CDR3 has 16 amino acids. In DNA form, the CDR3 reads TGTGCCAGCTCACCCCAAAGGACAGGAATCCAAGAGACCCAGTACTTC. Its translation: CASSPQRTGIQETQYF.

The genes are TRBV5-1 and TRBJ1-3, with TRBD1 as a possible D gene (5 bases). CDR1 and CDR2 from the germline V gene are SGHRS and YFSETQ. The CDR3 totals 15 residues. The V end was cut by 3 bases, the J end by 2 bases, with 12 bases between. CDR3 residues: CASSYQGSAGNTIYF. The CDR3 DNA follows: TGCGCCAGCAGCTATCAGGGCTCGGCTGGAAACACCATATATTTT.

This chain connects TRBV19 to TRBJ1-4; D is perhaps TRBD1 (6 bases). CDR1 and CDR2 from the germline V gene are LNHDA and SQIVND (reference sequence). The ends were cut back, 5 bases at V and 4 bases at J, with 14 bases in the middle. The CDR3 is made up of 15 amino acids. Here the CDR3 reads CASSPSGHGNEKLFF. Written as DNA, the CDR3 is TGTGCCAGTAGTCCGTCGGGACACGGTAATGAAAAACTGTTTTTT.

This clone was recorded a few times. The chain carries TRBV13 and TRBJ2-7; 11 bases map to TRBD2. This CDR3 region has 14 residues. With V trimmed by 5 bases and J by 3 bases, 3 bases remained unmatched. Looked up from germline, CDR1 is PRHDT and CDR2 is FYEKMQ (reference sequence). CDR3 nucleotide sequence: TGTGCCAGCAGCCCGGGACTAGCGGACTACGAGCAGTACTTC. Translation gives CASSPGLADYEQYF.

The J gene is TRBJ2-5, the V gene TRBV5-8, with 10 nucleotides matching TRBD1. Germline CDR1 reads SGHTS; CDR2 reads YDEGEE. V lost 2 bases, J lost 5 bases, and 3 bases stayed unmatched. The CDR3 has 14 amino acids. CDR3 residues: CASSFPGQGETQYF. In DNA form, the CDR3 reads TGTGCCAGCAGCTTTCCGGGACAGGGGGAGACCCAGTACTTC.

The V and J genes are TRBV11-3 and TRBJ2-5; TRBD1 matches 7 bases. The tail of the sequence fits TRBJ2-7 better, so the J call may be wrong. The V gene's germline CDR1 is SGHNT and CDR2 YENEEA. The CDR3 has 15 amino acids. CDR3 DNA sequence: TGTGCCAGCAGCTTAGGGACAGGAGAAATGTACGAGCAGTACTTC. This gives the protein CASSLGTGEMYEQYF.

The chain couples TRBV5-1 to TRBJ2-3, with 9 positions matching TRBD1. V shed 0 bases, J shed 1 base, and the junction held 6 bases outside the gene matches. This CDR3 has 17 amino acids. The germline gives CDR1 SGHRS, CDR2 YFSETQ. The CDR3 here is CASSLGGTGRGTDTQYF. CDR3 sequence (DNA): TGCGCCAGCAGCTTGGGGGGGACAGGGCGAGGCACAGATACGCAGTATTTT.

The rearrangement links TRBV7-8 to TRBJ2-7; D gene ambiguous. CDR1 and CDR2 (germline): SGHVS, FQNEAQ. V was shortened by 6 bases and J by 4 bases, with 10 bases between the two germline ends. The CDR3 contains 12 residues. The CDR3 is CASSYTGYEQYF. CDR3 DNA sequence: TGTGCCAGCAGTTATACTGGTTACGAGCAGTACTTC.

This CDR3 is CASSPRPWGRRNQPQHF. CDR3 DNA sequence: TGTGCCAGCAGCCCTCGCCCCTGGGGGAGGCGCAATCAGCCCCAGCATTTT. This sequence joins TRBV7-8 and TRBJ1-5; weak D call: TRBD1 (5 bases). Trimming removed 5 bases from V and 2 bases from J, with 19 bases in between. This CDR3 is 17 amino acids long. In germline, CDR1 is SGHVS, CDR2 FQNEAQ.

A single count supports this clone. This rearrangement joins TRBV9 to TRBJ2-7; the match to TRBD1 covers 8 bases. The CDR3 consists of 16 residues. Trimming removed 0 bases from V and 1 base from J; junction bases left unmatched: 6. Looked up from germline, CDR1 is SGDLS and CDR2 is YYNGEE. CDR3 loop: CASSVDPGGASYEQYF. The CDR3 nucleotides read TGTGCCAGCAGCGTAGATCCAGGGGGCGCGTCCTACGAGCAGTACTTC.

The chain employs TRBV5-5 and TRBJ2-3, with TRBD2 as a possible D gene (6 bases). The CDR3 sequence is 15 residues long. V shed 4 bases and J shed 3 bases, with 15 bases lying between them. Germline CDR1 SGHKS, CDR2 YYEKEE (reference sequence). The CDR3 spells CASSRRVSGTDTQYF. The DNA of the CDR3 is TGTGCCAGCAGCAGGAGGGTTTCTGGGACAGATACGCAGTATTTT. Using reference TRBV5-5 and TRBJ2-3 for the parts outside the CDR3, the full variable domain is DAGVTQSPTHLIKTRGQQVTLRCSPISGHKSVSWYQQVLGQGPQFIFQYYEKEERGRGNFPDRFSARQFPNYSSELNVNALLLGDSALYLCASSRRVSGTDTQYFGPGTRLTVL.

This clone showed up just a few times. The chain links TRBV6-5 to TRBJ2-1; 8 nucleotides align to TRBD2. Germline CDR1 MNHEY, CDR2 SVGAGI. V lost 2 bases, J lost 7 bases, and 7 bases stayed unmatched. This CDR3 has 15 residues. Here the CDR3 reads CASSYSGGRLNEQFF. The CDR3, as DNA: TGTGCCAGCAGTTACAGCGGGGGCCGCCTAAATGAGCAGTTCTTC.